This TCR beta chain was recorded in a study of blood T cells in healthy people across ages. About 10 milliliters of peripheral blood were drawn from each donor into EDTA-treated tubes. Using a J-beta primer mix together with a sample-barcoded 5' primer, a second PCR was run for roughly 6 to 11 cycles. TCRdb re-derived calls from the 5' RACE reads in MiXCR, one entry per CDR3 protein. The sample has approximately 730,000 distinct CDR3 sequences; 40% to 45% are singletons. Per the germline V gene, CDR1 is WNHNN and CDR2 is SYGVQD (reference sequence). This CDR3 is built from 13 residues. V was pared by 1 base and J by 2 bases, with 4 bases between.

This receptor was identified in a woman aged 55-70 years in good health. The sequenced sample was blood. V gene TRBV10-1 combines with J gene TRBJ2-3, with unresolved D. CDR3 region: CASSELYTDTQYF. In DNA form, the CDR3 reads TGCGCCAGCAGTGAGTTGTACACAGATACGCAGTATTTT.